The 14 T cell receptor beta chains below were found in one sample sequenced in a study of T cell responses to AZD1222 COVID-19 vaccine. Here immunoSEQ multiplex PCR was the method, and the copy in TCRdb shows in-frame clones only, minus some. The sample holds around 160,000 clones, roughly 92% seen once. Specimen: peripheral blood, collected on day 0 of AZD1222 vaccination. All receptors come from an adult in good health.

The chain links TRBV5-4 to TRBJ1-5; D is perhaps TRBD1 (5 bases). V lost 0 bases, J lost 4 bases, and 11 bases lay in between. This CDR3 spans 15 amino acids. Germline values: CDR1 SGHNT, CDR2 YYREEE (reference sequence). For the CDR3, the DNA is TGTGCCAGCAGCTTGGGGCAGGGCCTAAATCAGCCCCAGCATTTT. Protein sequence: CASSLGQGLNQPQHF.

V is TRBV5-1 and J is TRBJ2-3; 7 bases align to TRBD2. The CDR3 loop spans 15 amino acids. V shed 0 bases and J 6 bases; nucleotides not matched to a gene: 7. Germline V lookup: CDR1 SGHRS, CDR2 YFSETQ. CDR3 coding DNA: TGCGCCAGCAGCTTGGCCTTGCGGGAGAGGGATACGCAGTATTTT. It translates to CASSLALRERDTQYF.

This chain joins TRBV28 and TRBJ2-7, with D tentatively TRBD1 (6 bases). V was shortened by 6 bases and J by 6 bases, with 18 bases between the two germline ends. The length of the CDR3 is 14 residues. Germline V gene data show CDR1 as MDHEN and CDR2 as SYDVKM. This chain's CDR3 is CASSPGHRSSEQYF. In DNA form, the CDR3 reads TGTGCCAGCAGCCCGGGACACCGTTCTTCCGAGCAGTACTTC.

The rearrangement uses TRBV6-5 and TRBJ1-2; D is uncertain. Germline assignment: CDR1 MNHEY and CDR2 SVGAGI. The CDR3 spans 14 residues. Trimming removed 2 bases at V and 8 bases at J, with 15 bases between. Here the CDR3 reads CASSYAGEHRGYTF. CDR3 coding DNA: TGTGCCAGCAGTTACGCCGGGGAACATCGCGGCTACACCTTC.

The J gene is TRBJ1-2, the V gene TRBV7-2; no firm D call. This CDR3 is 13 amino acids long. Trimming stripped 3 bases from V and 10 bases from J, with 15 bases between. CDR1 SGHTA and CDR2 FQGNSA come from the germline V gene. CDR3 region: CASSFKGREVYTF. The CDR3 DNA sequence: TGTGCCAGCAGCTTTAAGGGCCGAGAAGTCTACACCTTC. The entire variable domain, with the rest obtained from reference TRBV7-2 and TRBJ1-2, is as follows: GAGVSQSPSNKVTEKGKDVELRCDPISGHTALYWYRQSLGQGLEFLIYFQGNSAPDKSGLPSDRFSAERTGGSVSTLTIQRTQQEDSAVYLCASSFKGREVYTFGSGTRLTVV.

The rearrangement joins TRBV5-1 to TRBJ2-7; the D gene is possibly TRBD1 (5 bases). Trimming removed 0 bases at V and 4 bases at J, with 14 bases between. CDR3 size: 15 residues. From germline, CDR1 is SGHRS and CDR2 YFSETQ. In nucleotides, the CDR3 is TGCGCCAGCAGCTTGGTGCAGGGATCATTTTACGAGCAGTACTTC. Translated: CASSLVQGSFYEQYF. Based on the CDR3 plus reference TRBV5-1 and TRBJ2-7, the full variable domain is KAGVTQTPRYLIKTRGQQVTLSCSPISGHRSVSWYQQTPGQGLQFLFEYFSETQRNKGNFPGRFSGRQFSNSRSEMNVSTLELGDSALYLCASSLVQGSFYEQYFGPGTRLTVT.

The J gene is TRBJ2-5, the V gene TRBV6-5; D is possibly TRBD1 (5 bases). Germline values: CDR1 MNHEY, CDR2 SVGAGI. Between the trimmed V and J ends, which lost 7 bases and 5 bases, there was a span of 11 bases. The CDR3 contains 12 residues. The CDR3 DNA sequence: TGTGCCAGCATGACAGAGAGGGAGACCCAGTACTTC. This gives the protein CASMTERETQYF.

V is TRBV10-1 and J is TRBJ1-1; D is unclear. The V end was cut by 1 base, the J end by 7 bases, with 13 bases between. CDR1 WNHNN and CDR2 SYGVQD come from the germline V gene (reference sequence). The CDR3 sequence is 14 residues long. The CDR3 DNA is TGCGCCAGCAGTGAGTTACCCTCCGTGGGTGAAGCTTTCTTT. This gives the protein CASSELPSVGEAFF.

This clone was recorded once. The CDR3, as DNA: TGTGCCAGCAGCCAGGTGTTTAGTTACGAGCAGTACTTC. This encodes CASSQVFSYEQYF. The J gene is TRBJ2-7, the V gene TRBV14; the D is unclear. Trimming cost V 3 bases and J 4 bases, with 10 bases left between them. The CDR3 runs 13 residues. Germline lookup yields CDR1 SGHDN and CDR2 FVKESK.

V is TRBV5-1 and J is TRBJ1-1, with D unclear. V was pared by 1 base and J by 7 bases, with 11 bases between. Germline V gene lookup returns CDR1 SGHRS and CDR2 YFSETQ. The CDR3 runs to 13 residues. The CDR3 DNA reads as TGCGCCAGCAGCTTGCTGGCATCTGATGAAGCTTTCTTT. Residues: CASSLLASDEAFF.

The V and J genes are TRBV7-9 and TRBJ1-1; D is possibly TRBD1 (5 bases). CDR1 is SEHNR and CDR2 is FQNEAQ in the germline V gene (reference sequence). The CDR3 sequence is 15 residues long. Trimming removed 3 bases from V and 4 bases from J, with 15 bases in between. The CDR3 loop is CASSFQGPGGTEAFF. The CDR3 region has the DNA TGTGCCAGCAGCTTCCAGGGCCCCGGGGGCACTGAAGCTTTCTTT.

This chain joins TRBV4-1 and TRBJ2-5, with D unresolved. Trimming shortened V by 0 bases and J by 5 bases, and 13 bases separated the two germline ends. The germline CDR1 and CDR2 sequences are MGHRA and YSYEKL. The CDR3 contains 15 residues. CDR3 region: CASSQDRWTRETQYF. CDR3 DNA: TGCGCCAGCAGCCAAGATCGTTGGACCCGGGAGACCCAGTACTTC.

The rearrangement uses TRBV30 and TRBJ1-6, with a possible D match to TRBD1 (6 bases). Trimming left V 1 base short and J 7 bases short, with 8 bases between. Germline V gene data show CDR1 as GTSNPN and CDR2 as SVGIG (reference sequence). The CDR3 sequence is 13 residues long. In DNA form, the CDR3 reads TGTGCCTGGAGTGCAGGGGAGAATTCACCCCTCCACTTT. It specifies CAWSAGENSPLHF.

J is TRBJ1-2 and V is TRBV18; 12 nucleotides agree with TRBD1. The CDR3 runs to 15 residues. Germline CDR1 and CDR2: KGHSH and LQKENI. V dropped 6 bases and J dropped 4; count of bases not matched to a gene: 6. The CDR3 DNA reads TGTGCCAGCTCTCCCGGGACAGGGGGCCTCTATGGCTACACCTTC. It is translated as CASSPGTGGLYGYTF.